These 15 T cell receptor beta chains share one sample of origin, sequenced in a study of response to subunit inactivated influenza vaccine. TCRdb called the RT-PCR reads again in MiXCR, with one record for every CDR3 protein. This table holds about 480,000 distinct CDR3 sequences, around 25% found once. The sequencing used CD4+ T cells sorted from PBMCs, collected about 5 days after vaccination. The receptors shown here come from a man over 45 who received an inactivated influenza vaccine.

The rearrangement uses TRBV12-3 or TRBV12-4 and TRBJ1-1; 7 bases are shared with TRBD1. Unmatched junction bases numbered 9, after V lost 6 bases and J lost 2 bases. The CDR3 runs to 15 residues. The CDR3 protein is CASSFTPGGNTEAFF. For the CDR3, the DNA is TGTGCCAGCAGCTTTACCCCAGGGGGAAACACTGAAGCTTTCTTT.

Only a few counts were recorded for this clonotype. The CDR3: CASSEALSSGRNEQFF. The CDR3 DNA reads TGTGCCAGCAGTGAAGCGCTGTCTAGCGGGAGGAATGAGCAGTTCTTC. The chain recombines TRBV2 with TRBJ2-1; 11 nucleotides align to TRBD2. The CDR3 extends over 16 amino acids. V lost 0 bases to trimming and J lost 7 bases; unmatched junction nucleotides: 5. From germline, CDR1 is SNHLY and CDR2 FYNNEI.

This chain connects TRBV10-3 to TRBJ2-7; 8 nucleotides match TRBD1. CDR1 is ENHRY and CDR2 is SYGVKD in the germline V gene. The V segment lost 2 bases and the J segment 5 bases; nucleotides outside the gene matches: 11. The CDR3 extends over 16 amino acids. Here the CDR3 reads CAISEKGTGGSHEQYF. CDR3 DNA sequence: TGTGCCATCAGTGAGAAGGGGACAGGTGGGAGTCACGAGCAGTACTTC.

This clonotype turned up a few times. The CDR3 DNA reads as TGTGCCAGCACCGGCCCAGGGCTAGCGCGTTACAATGAGCAGTTCTTC. Translation gives CASTGPGLARYNEQFF. V gene TRBV12-3 or TRBV12-4 combines with J gene TRBJ2-1; perhaps TRBD2 as D (6 bases). Trimming took 7 bases from V and 4 from J, leaving 20 bases between them. The CDR3 has 16 residues.

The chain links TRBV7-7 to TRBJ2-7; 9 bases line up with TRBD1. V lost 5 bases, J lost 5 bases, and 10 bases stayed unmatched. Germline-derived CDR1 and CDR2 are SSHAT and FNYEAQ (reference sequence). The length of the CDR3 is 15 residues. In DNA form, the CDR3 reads TGTGCCAGCAGCAAAGGACAGGGGTTCTCGGACGAGCAGTACTTC. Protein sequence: CASSKGQGFSDEQYF.

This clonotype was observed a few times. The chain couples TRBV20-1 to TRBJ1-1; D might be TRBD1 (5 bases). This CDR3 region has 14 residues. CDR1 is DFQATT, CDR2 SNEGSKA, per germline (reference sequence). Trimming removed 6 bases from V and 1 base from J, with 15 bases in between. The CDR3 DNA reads TGCAGTGCGGGGGACGTCAGAGGGAACACTGAAGCTTTCTTT. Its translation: CSAGDVRGNTEAFF.

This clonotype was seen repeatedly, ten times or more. The CDR3 region is CSARGQYPYGYTF. The CDR3 DNA reads TGCAGTGCTAGGGGACAGTACCCTTATGGCTACACCTTC. V usage is TRBV20-1 and J usage is TRBJ1-2, with 7 bases identical to TRBD1. The CDR3 consists of 13 residues. Germline-derived CDR1 and CDR2 are DFQATT and SNEGSKA (reference sequence). V dropped 3 bases and J dropped 5; count of bases not matched to a gene: 6.

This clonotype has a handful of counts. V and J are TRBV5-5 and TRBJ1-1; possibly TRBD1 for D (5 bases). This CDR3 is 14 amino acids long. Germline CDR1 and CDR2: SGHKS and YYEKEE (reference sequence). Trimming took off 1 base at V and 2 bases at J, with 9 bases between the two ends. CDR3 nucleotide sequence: TGTGCCAGCAGCTTGCGACAGCAAAACACTGAAGCTTTCTTT. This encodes CASSLRQQNTEAFF.

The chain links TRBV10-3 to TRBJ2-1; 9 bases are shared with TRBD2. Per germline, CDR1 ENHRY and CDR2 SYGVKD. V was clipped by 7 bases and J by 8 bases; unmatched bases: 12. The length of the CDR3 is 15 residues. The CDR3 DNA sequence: TGTGCCATCAAACTAACTAGCGGGCTTGGGGATGAGCAGTTCTTC. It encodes CAIKLTSGLGDEQFF.

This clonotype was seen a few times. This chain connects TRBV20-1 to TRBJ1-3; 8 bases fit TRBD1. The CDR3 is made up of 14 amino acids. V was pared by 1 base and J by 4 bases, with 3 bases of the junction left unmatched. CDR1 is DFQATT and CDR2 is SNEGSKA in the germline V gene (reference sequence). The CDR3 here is CSARAGTGGNTIYF. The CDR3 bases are TGCAGTGCTAGAGCCGGGACAGGCGGAAACACCATATATTTT.

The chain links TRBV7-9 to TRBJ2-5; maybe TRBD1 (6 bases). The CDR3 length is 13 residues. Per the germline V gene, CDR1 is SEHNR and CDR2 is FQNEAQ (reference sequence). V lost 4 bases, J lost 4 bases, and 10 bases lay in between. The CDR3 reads CASSWDTTETQYF. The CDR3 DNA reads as TGTGCCAGCAGCTGGGACACCACAGAGACCCAGTACTTC.

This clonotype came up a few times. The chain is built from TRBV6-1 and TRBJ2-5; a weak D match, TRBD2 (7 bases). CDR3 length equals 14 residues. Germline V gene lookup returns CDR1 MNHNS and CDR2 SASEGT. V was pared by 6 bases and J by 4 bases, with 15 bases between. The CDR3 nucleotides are TGTGCCAGCAGGACTGGGGGGGCCCGAGAGACCCAGTACTTC. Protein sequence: CASRTGGARETQYF.

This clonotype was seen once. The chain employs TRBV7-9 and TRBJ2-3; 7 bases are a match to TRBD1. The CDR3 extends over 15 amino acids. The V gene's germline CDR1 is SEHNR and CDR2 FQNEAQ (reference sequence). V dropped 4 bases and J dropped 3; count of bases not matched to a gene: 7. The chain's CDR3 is CASSWRTGPTDTQYF. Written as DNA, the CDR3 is TGTGCCAGCAGCTGGAGGACAGGACCGACAGATACGCAGTATTTT. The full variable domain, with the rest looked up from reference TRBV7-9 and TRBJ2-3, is DTGVSQNPRHKITKRGQNVTFRCDPISEHNRLYWYRQTLGQGPEFLTYFQNEAQLEKSRLLSDRFSAERPKGSFSTLEIQRTEQGDSAMYLCASSWRTGPTDTQYFGPGTRLTVL.

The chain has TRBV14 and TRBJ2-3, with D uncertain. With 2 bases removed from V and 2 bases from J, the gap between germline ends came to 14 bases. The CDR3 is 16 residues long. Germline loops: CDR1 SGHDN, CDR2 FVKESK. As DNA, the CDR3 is TGTGCCAGCAGCCAAAGGGTAGAGAGGTACACAGATACGCAGTATTTT. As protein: CASSQRVERYTDTQYF.

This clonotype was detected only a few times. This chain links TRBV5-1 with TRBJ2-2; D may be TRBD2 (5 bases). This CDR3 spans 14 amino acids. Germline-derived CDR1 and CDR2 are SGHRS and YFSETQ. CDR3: CASASGSNTGELFF. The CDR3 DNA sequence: TGCGCAAGCGCCAGCGGATCCAACACCGGGGAGCTGTTTTTT.